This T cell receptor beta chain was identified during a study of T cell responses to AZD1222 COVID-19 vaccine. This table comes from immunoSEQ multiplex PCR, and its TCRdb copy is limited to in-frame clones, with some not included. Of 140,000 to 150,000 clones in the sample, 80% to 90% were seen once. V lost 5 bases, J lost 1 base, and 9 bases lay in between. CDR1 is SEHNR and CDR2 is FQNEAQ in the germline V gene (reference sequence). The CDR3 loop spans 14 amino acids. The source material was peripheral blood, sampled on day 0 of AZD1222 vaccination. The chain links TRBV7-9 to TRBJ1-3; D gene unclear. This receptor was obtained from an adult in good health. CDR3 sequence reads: CASSQHRSGNTIYF. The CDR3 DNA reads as TGTGCCAGCAGCCAGCACCGATCTGGAAACACCATATATTTT.